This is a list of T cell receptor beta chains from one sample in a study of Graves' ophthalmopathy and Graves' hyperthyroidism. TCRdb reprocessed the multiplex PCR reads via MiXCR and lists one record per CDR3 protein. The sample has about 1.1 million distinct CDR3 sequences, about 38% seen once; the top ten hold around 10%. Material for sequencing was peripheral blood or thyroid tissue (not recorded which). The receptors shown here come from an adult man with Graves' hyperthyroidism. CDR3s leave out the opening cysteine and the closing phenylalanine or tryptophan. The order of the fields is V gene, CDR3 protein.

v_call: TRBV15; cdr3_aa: ATSSLGQGRLNEQY
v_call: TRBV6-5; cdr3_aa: ASRSGGEYGYT
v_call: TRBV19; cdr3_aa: ASMIGEGRGNQPQH
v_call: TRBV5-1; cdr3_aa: ASSPSVNYGYT
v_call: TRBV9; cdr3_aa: ASSIDRAGNSPLH
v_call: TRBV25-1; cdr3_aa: ASRGLAGDSNTGELF
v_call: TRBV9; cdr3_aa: ASSVVSGIEAF
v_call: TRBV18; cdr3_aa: ASSPAGSSGNTIY
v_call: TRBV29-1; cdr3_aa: SVGDRGRLETQY
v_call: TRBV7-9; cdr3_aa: ASSQGGLGNQPQH
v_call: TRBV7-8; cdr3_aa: ASSPVTGTGSTGELF
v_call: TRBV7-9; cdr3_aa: ASSSNRDRVPEAF
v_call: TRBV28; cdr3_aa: ASSSEGQGLSYEQY
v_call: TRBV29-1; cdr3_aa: SVDSRGTGEETQY
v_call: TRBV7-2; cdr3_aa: ASSYAGGMRYEQY
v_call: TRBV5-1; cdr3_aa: ASTLGSGRSLFEQY
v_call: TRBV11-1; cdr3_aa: ASSGLGGESYEQY
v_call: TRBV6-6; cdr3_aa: ASSYWRGEETQY
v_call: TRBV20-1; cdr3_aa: SAPRTSGAIETQY
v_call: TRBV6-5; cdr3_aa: ASSELGQGSHEQY
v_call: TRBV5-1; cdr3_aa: ASSLVGGTLEQY
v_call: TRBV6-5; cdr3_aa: ASSPGRAVETQY
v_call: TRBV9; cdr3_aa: ASSQSGTRAYEQY
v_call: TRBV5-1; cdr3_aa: ASRFRTDTQY
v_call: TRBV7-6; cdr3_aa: ASSSGQYSGNT
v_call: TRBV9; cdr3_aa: ASSVGTTNTGELF
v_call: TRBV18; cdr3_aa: ASSLYRPQGAEAF
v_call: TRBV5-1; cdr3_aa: ASSSPRGTGAEQY
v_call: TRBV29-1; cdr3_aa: SVELAAPVETQY
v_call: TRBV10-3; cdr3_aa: AISSGRPYEQY
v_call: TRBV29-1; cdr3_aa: SVEDLGRAEAF
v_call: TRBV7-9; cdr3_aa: ASSFGQGRCGYT
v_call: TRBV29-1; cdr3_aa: SVEYGNTIY
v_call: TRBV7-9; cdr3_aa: ASSPRAAANVLT
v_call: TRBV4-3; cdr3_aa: ASSQDIRAHTIY
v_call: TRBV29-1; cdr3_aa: SVEDWARGGYEQY
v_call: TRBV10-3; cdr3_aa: AISGPDTGEYEQY